Each of the 4 T cell receptor beta chains below was sequenced from the same sample in a study. Cells sorted as Tregs were CD4+, CD25+ and CD127-/low. TCRdb reanalysed the 5' RACE reads using MiXCR and keeps one entry per CDR3 protein. This table holds approximately 40,000 distinct CDR3 sequences, under 25% found once. Sequencing was performed on Tregs sorted from blood. The origin of the receptors is a female donor with breast cancer.

There are a few counts of this clonotype. The chain links TRBV28 to TRBJ2-1, with D perhaps being TRBD1 or TRBD2 (6 bases each). Per the germline V gene, CDR1 is MDHEN and CDR2 is SYDVKM. The CDR3 runs 14 residues. The V and J ends lost 7 bases and 4 bases respectively, with 14 bases between them. The CDR3 coding sequence is TGTGCCAGCACTATTAGGAGGGGGTACAATGAGCAGTTCTTC. Amino acids: CASTIRRGYNEQFF.

This clonotype was observed many times. The chain has TRBV12-3 or TRBV12-4 and TRBJ1-1, with D uncertain. This CDR3 spans 13 amino acids. V lost 3 bases, J lost 3 bases, and 8 bases lay in between. In DNA, the CDR3 is TGTGCCAGCAGTTTCCCCGGGGACACTGAAGCTTTCTTT. This translates into CASSFPGDTEAFF.

This clonotype showed up many times. The gene calls are TRBV11-2 and TRBJ2-7; D call uncertain. V was shortened by 4 bases and J by 0 bases, with 16 bases between the two germline ends. The CDR3 length is 16 residues. Germline V lookup: CDR1 SGHAT, CDR2 FQNNGV. The CDR3 nucleotides read TGTGCCAGCAGCTCCTTAAGTATTCGAAGCTCCTACGAGCAGTACTTC. Residues: CASSSLSIRSSYEQYF.

The CDR3 protein is CASRQGTASYYGYTF. CDR3 in DNA: TGTGCCAGCAGACAAGGGACAGCTTCTTACTATGGCTACACCTTC. The chain joins TRBV28 to TRBJ1-2, with 7 bases lining up with TRBD1. CDR3 length equals 15 residues. Trimming removed 6 bases from V and 3 bases from J; junction bases left unmatched: 10. The germline CDR1 and CDR2 sequences are MDHEN and SYDVKM.